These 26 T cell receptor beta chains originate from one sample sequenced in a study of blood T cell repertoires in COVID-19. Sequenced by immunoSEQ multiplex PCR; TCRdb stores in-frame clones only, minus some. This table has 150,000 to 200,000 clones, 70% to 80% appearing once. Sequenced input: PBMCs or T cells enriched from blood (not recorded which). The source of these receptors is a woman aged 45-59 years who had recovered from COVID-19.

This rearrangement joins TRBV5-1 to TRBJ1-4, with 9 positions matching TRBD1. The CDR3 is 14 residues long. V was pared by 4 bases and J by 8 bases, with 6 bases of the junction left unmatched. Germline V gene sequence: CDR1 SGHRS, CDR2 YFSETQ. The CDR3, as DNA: TGCGCCAGCAGCAAAGGACAGGGGAGGGAAAAACTGTTTTTT. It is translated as CASSKGQGREKLFF.

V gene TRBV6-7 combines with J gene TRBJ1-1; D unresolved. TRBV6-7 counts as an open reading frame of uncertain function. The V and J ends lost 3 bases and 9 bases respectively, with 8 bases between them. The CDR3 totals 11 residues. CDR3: CASSYGIKAFF. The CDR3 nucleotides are TGTGCCAGCAGTTATGGCATTAAAGCTTTCTTT.

The CDR3: CSVEDKQGWEQFF. The CDR3 region has the DNA TGCAGCGTTGAAGACAAACAGGGTTGGGAGCAGTTCTTC. The chain links TRBV29-1 to TRBJ2-1, with D possibly TRBD1 on 6 matching bases. Per germline, CDR1 SQVTM and CDR2 ANQGSEA. CDR3 length: 13 amino acids. Trimming removed 0 bases from V and 10 bases from J, with 13 bases in between.

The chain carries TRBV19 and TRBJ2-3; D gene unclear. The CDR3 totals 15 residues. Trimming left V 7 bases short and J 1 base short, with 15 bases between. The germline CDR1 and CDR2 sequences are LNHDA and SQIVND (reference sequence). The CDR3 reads CASKSTGEGTDTQYF. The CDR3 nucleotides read TGTGCCAGTAAAAGCACCGGTGAAGGCACAGATACGCAGTATTTT.

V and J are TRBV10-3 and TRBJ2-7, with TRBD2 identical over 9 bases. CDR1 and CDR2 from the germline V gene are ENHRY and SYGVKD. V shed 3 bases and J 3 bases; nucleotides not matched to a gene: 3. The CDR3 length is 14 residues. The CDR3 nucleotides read TGTGCCATCAGTGATGGGACTAGCCGCTACGAGCAGTACTTC. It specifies CAISDGTSRYEQYF.

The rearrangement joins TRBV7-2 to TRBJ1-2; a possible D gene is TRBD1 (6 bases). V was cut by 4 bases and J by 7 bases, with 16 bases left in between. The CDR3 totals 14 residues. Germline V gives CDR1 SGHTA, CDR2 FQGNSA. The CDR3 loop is CASSSGQPVPGYTF. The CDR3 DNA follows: TGTGCCAGCAGCTCCGGACAGCCCGTTCCTGGCTACACCTTC.

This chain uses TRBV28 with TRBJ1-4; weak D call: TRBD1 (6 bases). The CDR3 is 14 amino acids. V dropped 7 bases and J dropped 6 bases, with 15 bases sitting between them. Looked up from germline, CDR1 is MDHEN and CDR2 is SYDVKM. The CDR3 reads CASKSTGRDEKLFF. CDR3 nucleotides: TGTGCCAGCAAATCAACAGGGAGGGATGAAAAACTGTTTTTT. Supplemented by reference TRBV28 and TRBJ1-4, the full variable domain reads DVKVTQSSRYLVKRTGEKVFLECVQDMDHENMFWYRQDPGLGLRLIYFSYDVKMKEKGDIPEGYSVSREKKERFSLILESASTNQTSMYLCASKSTGRDEKLFFGSGTQLSVL.

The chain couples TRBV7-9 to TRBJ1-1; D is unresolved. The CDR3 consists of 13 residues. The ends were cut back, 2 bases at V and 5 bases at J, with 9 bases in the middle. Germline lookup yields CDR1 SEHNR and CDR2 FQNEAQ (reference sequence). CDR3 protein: CASSLMEETEAFF. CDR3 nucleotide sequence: TGTGCCAGCAGCTTAATGGAGGAAACTGAAGCTTTCTTT.

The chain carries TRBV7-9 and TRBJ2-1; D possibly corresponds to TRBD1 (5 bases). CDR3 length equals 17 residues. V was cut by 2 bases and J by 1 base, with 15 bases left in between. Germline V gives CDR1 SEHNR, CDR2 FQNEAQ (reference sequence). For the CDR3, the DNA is TGTGCCAGCAGCTTATCCCCAGGGTTTATATCCTACAATGAGCAGTTCTTC. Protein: CASSLSPGFISYNEQFF.

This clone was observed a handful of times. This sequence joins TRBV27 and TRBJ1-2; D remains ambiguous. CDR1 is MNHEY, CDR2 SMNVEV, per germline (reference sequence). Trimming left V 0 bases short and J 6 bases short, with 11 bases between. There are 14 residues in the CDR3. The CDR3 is CASSLSGFGDGYTF. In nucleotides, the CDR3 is TGTGCCAGCAGTTTATCCGGGTTCGGGGATGGCTACACCTTC.

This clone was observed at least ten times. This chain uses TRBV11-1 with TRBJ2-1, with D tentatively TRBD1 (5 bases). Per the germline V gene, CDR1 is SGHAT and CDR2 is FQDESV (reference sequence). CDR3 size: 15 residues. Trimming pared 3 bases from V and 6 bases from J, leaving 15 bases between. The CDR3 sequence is CASSFLSDTFNEQFF. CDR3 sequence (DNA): TGTGCCAGCAGCTTCCTCTCGGACACCTTCAATGAGCAGTTCTTC.

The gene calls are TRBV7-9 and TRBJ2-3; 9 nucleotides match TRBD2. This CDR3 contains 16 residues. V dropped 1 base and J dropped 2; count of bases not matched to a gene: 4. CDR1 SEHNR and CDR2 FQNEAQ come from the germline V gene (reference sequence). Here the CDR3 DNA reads TGTGCCAGCAGCTTAGGCCCTAGCGGGACCACAGATACGCAGTATTTT. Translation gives CASSLGPSGTTDTQYF.

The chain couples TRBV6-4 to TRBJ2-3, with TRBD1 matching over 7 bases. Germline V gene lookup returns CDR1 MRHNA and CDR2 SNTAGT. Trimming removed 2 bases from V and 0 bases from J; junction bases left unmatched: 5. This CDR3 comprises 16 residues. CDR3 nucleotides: TGTGCCAGCAGTGACAGGGGGCCGCCTAGCACAGATACGCAGTATTTT. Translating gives CASSDRGPPSTDTQYF.

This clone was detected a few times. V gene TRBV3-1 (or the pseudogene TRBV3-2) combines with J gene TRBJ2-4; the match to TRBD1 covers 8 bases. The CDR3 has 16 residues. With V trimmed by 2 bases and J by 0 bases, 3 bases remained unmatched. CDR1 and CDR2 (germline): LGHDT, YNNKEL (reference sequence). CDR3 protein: CASSQTGGRAKNIQYF. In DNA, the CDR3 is TGTGCCAGCAGCCAAACAGGGGGTCGAGCCAAAAACATTCAGTACTTC.

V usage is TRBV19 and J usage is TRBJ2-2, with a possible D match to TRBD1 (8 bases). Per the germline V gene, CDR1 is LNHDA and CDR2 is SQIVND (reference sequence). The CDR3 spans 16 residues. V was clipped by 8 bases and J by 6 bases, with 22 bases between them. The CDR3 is CASLADRARGAGELFF. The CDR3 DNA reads TGTGCCAGTCTCGCGGACAGGGCCCGGGGGGCCGGGGAGCTGTTTTTT.

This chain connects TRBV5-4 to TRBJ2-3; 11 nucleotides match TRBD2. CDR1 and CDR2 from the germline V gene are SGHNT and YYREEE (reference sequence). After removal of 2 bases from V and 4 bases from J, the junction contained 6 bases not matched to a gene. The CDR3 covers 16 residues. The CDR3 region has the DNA TGTGCCAGCAGCTTTCGGCTAGCGGGAGGCCCAGATACGCAGTATTTT. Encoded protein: CASSFRLAGGPDTQYF.

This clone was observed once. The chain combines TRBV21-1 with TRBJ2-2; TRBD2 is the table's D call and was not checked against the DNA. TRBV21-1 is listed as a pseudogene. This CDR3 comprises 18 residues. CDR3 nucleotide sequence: TGTGCCAGCAGCAAAGTGCTAGCGGGGCAACCAAACACCGGGGAGCTGTTTTTT. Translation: CASSKVLAGQPNTGELFF.

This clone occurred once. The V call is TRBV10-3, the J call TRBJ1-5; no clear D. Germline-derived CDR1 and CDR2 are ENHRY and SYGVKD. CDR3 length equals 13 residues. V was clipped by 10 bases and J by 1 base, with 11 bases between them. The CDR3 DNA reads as TGTGCCACCGCCGACTTGAGCAATCAGCCCCAGCATTTT. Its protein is CATADLSNQPQHF.

Written as DNA, the CDR3 is TGTGCCAGCAGTGAAGGGGCCATAGGGACTGAAGCTTTCTTT. It translates to CASSEGAIGTEAFF. The chain is built from TRBV25-1 and TRBJ1-1; D perhaps matches TRBD1 (5 bases). The CDR3 covers 14 residues. Trimming left V 2 bases short and J 5 bases short, with 12 bases between. CDR1 MGHDK and CDR2 SYGVNS come from the germline V gene.

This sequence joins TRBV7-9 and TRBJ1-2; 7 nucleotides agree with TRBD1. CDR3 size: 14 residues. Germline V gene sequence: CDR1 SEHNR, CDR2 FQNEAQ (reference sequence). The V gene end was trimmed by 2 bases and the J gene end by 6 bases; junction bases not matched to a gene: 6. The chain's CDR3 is CASSLSGRGDGYTF. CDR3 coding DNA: TGTGCCAGCAGCTTAAGTGGCAGGGGGGATGGCTACACCTTC.

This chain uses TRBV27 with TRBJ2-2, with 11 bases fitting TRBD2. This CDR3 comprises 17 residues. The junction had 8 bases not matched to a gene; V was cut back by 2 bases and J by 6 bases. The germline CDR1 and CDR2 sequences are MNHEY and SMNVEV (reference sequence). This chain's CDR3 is CASSLGVAGGPAGELFF. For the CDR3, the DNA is TGTGCCAGCAGTTTAGGGGTAGCGGGAGGGCCAGCCGGGGAGCTGTTTTTT.

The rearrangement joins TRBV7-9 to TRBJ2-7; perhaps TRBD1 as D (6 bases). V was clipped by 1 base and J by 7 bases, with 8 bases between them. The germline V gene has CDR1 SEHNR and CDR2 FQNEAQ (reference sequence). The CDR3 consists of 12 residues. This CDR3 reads CASSLGTDEQYF. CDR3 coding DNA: TGTGCCAGCAGCTTAGGGACAGATGAGCAGTACTTC.

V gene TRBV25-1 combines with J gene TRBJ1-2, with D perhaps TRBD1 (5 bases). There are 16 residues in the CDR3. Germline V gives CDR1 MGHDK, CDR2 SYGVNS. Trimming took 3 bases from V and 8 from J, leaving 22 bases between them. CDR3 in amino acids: CASSDRGFLGGNGYTF. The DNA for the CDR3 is TGTGCCAGCAGTGATAGAGGCTTCCTGGGGGGGAACGGCTACACCTTC.

CDR3 bases: TGTGCCAGCAGTTTAGGGGACAGTCTGTACTTC. This translates into CASSLGDSLYF. V usage is TRBV12-3 or TRBV12-4 and J usage is TRBJ2-7; 7 bases line up with TRBD1. V dropped 1 base and J dropped 12; count of bases not matched to a gene: 3. The CDR3 extends over 11 amino acids.

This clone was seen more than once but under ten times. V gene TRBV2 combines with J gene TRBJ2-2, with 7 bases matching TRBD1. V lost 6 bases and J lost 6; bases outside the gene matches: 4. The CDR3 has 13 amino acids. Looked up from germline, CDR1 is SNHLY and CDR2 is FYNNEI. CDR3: CASRTGFSGELFF. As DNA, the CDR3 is TGTGCCAGCAGGACAGGGTTTTCCGGGGAGCTGTTTTTT.

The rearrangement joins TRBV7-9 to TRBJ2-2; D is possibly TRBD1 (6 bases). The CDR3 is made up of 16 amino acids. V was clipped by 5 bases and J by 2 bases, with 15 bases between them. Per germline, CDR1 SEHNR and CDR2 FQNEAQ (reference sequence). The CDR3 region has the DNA TGTGCCAGCAGCAACACAGGGAAAACAAACACCGGGGAGCTGTTTTTT. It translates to CASSNTGKTNTGELFF.